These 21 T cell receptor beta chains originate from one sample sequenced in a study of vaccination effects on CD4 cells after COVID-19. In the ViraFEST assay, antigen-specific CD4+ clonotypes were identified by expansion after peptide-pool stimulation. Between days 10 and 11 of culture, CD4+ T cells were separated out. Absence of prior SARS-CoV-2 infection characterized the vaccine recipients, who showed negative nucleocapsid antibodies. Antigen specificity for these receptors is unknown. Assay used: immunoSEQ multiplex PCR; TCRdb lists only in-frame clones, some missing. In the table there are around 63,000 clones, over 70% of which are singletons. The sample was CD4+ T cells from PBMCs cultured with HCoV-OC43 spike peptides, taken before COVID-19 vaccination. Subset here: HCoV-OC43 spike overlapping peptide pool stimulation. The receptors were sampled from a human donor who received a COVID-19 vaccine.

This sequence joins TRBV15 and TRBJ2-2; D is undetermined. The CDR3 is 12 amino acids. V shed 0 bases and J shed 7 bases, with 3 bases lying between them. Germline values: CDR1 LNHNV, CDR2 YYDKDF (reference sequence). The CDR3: CATSREGGELFF. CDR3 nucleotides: TGTGCCACCAGCAGAGAGGGCGGGGAGCTGTTTTTT.

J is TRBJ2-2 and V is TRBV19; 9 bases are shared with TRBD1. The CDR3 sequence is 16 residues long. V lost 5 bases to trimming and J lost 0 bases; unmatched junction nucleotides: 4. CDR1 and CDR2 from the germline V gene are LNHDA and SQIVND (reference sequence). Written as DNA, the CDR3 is TGTGCCAGTAGTCCGGGACAGGGTGCGAACACCGGGGAGCTGTTTTTT. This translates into CASSPGQGANTGELFF. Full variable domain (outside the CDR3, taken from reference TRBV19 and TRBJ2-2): DGGITQSPKYLFRKEGQNVTLSCEQNLNHDAMYWYRQDPGQGLRLIYYSQIVNDFQKGDIAEGYSVSREKKESFPLTVTSAQKNPTAFYLCASSPGQGANTGELFFGEGSRLTVL.

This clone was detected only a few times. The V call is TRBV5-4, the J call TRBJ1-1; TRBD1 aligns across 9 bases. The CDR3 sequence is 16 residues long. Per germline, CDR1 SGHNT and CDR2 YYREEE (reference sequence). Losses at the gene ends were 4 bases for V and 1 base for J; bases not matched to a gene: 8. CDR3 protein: CASSPTGGAENTEAFF. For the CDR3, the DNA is TGTGCCAGCAGCCCCACAGGGGGCGCAGAGAACACTGAAGCTTTCTTT.

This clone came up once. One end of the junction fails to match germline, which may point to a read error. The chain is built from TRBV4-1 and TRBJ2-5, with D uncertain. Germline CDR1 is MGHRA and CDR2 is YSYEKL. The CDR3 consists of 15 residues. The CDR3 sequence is CASSQVSQAQKTQYF. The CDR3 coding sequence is TGCGCCAGCAGCCAAGTATCGCAGGCCCAAAAGACCCAGTACTTC.

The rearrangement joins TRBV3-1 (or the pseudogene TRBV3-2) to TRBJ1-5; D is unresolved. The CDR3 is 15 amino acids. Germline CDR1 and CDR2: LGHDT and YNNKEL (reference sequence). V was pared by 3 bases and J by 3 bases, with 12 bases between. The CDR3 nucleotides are TGTGCCAGCAGCCACCCTTCAGCGATCAATCAGCCCCAGCATTTT. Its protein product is CASSHPSAINQPQHF.

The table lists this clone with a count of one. CDR3 in amino acids: CAWSVGGQPQHF. CDR3 DNA sequence: TGTGCCTGGAGTGTAGGGGGTCAGCCCCAGCATTTT. V is TRBV30 and J is TRBJ1-5; D may be TRBD1 (6 bases). Germline loops: CDR1 GTSNPN, CDR2 SVGIG (reference sequence). V lost 0 bases and J lost 6, with 6 bases in between. This CDR3 contains 12 residues.

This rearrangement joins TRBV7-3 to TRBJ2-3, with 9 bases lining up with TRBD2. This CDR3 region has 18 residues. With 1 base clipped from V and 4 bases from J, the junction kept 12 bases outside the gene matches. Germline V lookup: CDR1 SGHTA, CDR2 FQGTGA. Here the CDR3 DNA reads TGTGCCAGCAGCTTAATAGGGGCTAGCGGGGTAGGGGCAGATACGCAGTATTTT. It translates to CASSLIGASGVGADTQYF.

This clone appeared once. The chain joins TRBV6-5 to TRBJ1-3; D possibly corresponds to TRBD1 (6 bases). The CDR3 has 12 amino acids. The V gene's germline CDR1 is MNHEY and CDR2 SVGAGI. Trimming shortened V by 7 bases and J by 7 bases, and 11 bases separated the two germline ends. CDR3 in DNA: TGTGCCAGCAACAGGGATAGGAACACCATATATTTT. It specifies CASNRDRNTIYF.

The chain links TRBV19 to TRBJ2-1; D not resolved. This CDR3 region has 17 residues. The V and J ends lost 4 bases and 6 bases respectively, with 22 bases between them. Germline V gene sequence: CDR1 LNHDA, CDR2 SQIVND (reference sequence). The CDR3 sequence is CASSTPPVSLRFNEQFF. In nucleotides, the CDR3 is TGTGCCAGTAGTACCCCACCCGTAAGCCTTCGCTTCAATGAGCAGTTCTTC.

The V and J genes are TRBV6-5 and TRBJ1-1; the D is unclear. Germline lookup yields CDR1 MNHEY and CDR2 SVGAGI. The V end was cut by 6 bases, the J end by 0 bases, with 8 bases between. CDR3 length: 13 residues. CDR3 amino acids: CASRAAMNTEAFF. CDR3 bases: TGTGCCAGCAGGGCAGCAATGAACACTGAAGCTTTCTTT.

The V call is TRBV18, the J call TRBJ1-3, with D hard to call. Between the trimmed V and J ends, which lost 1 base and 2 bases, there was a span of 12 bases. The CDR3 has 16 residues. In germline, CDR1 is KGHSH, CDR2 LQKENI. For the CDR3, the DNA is TGTGCCAGCTCACCACTAACGACGGCGACTGGAAACACCATATATTTT. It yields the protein CASSPLTTATGNTIYF.

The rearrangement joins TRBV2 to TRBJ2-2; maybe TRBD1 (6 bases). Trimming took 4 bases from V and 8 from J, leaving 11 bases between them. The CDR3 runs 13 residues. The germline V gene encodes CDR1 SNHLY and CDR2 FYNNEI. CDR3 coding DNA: TGTGCCAGCAGTGCGCAGGGGTCAGGGGAGCTGTTTTTT. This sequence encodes CASSAQGSGELFF.

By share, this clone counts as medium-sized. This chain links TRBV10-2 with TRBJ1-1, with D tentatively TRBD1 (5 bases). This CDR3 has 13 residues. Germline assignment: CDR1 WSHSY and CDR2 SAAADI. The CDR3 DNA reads TGCGCGGCAGCGTCGGGGCATGGGAGAGAAGCTTTCTTT. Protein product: CAAASGHGREAFF.

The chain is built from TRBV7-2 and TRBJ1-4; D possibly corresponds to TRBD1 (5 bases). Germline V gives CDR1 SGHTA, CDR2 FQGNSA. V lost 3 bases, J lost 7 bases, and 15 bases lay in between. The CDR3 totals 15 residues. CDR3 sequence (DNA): TGTGCCAGCAGCTTGGCGGGGCAGGGTGGTGAAAAACTGTTTTTT. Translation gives CASSLAGQGGEKLFF.

This CDR3 reads CASTRDRGTTNTEAFF. The CDR3 DNA reads as TGTGCCAGTACCCGGGACAGGGGGACTACGAACACTGAAGCTTTCTTT. The chain uses TRBV19 and TRBJ1-1, with 11 bases lining up with TRBD1. The CDR3 covers 16 residues. With V trimmed by 7 bases and J by 1 base, 8 bases remained unmatched. The germline V gene encodes CDR1 LNHDA and CDR2 SQIVND (reference sequence).

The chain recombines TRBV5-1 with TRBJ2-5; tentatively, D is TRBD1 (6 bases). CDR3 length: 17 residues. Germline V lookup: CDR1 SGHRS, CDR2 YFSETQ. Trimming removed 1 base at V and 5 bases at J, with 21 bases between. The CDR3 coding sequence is TGCGCCAGCAGCTTGTTTGGCTCAGGGGCCATTCGGGAGACCCAGTACTTC. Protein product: CASSLFGSGAIRETQYF.

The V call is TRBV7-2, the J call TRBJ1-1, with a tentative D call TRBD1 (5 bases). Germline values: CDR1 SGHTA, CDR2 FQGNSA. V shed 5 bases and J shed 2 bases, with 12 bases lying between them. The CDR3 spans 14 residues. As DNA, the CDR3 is TGTGCCAGCAGCCCACCCGGGGCCAACACTGAAGCTTTCTTT. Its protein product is CASSPPGANTEAFF.

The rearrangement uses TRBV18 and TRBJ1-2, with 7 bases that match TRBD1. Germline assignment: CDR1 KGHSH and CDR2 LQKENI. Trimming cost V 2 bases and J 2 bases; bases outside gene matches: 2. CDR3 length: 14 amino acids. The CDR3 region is CASSPGQENYGYTF. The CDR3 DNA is TGTGCCAGCTCACCAGGACAGGAGAACTATGGCTACACCTTC. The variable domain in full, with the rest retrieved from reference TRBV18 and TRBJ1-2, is NAGVMQNPRHLVRRRGQEARLRCSPMKGHSHVYWYRQLPEEGLKFMVYLQKENIIDESGMPKERFSAEFPKEGPSILRIQQVVRGDSAAYFCASSPGQENYGYTFGSGTRLTVV.

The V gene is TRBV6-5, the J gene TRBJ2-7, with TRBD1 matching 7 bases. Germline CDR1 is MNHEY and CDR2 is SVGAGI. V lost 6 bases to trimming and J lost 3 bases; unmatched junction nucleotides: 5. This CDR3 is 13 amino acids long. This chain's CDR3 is CASSQGTVYEQYV. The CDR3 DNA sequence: TGTGCCAGCAGCCAGGGGACAGTCTACGAGCAGTACGTC.

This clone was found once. The CDR3 DNA is TGTGCCAGCTTAGAAGGTCGGGGTTCGGACGAGCAGTACGTC. This translates into CASLEGRGSDEQYV. This sequence joins TRBV21-1 and TRBJ2-7; the table's TRBD2 call for D was not verified on the DNA. TRBV21-1 is flagged as a pseudogene. The CDR3 is 14 residues long.

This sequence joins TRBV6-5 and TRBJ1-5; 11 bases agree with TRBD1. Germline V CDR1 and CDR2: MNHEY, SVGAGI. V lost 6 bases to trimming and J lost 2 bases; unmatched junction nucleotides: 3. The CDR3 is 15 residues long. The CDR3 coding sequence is TGTGCCAGCAGGGACAGGGGGCGCGGCAATCAGCCCCAGCATTTT. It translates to CASRDRGRGNQPQHF.